This is a list of T cell receptor beta chains from one sample in a study of cytomegalovirus exposure and HLA in healthy donors. Sequencing was performed with immunoSEQ multiplex PCR; in TCRdb, only in-frame clones are kept and a portion is missing. The sample contains roughly 130,000 clones, roughly 69% of which appear only once. Sample: PBMCs. Every receptor here comes from a human donor in good health. Both conserved end residues are part of each CDR3. Fields, in order: clone size, J gene, D gene, V gene, CDR3 DNA, CDR3 protein. The D gene is left open where the match is weak. A clone size is listed for some rows: how often the clone was seen (once, few, many), or a class if it is expanded.

once TRBJ2-3 TRBD2 TRBV7-3 TGTGCCAGCAGCAGACTAGCGGGAGGGCCGTCAGATACGCAGTATTTT CASSRLAGGPSDTQYF
. TRBJ2-5 TRBD1 TRBV15 TGTGCCACCAGCAGATTATTGGCAGGGGGCCTGGAGACCCAGTACTTC CATSRLLAGGLETQYF
. TRBJ1-3 TRBD1 TRBV15 TGTGCCACCTCGACAGGGGGCTCTGGAAACACCATATATTTT CATSTGGSGNTIYF
. TRBJ1-1 TRBD1 TRBV30 TGTGCCTGCCAAGCAGGGGGCCGTTCCGCACGTGATGGGGCTTTCTTT CACQAGGRSARDGAFF
once TRBJ2-3 TRBD2 TRBV19 TGTGCCAGCAATCACCCGGGGGGGCGGGAGGGCTTCGATACGCAGTATTTT CASNHPGGREGFDTQYF
. TRBJ2-3 TRBD2 TRBV29-1 TGCAGCGTTGAAAACCCCGGGACTAGCGGGACGACGGATACGCAGTATTTT CSVENPGTSGTTDTQYF
. TRBJ2-7 TRBD1 TRBV7-9 TGTGCCAGCAGAGGAAGACCGGGACAGGACACCTACGAGCAGTACTTC CASRGRPGQDTYEQYF
few TRBJ1-2 . TRBV20-1 TGCAGTGCTAGGGCCCAGGGGGGCTACACCTTC CSARAQGGYTF
. TRBJ1-6 . TRBV18 TGTGCCAGCTCGGAGGGGAGCTCCTATAATCCACCCCTCCACTTT CASSEGSSYNPPLHF
. TRBJ2-4 TRBD2 TRBV4-1 TGCGCCAGCAGCCACCTTACCGGGACTAGCCGGCTACCGAGCATTCAGTACTTC CASSHLTGTSRLPSIQYF
once TRBJ1-2 TRBD1 TRBV19 TGTGCCAGTAGTATGGATGAACAGGGGAACTATGGCTACACCTTC CASSMDEQGNYGYTF
once TRBJ2-5 . TRBV27 TGTGCCAGCAGTTTAGGACAGTCCTGGGGAGAGACCCAGTACTTC CASSLGQSWGETQYF
. TRBJ2-6 TRBD1 TRBV19 TGTGCCAGTTCGACAGGGGGGGCTAGGGCCAACGTCCTGACTTTC CASSTGGARANVLTF
. TRBJ2-6 . TRBV10-3 TGTGCCACGGGGGACAGCAACTCTGGGGCCAACGTCCTGACTTTC CATGDSNSGANVLTF
. TRBJ2-3 TRBD1 TRBV7-6 TGTGCCAGCAGCCCCCCCTCCCAGGGGGCGGATACGCAGTATTTT CASSPPSQGADTQYF
. TRBJ1-4 . TRBV9 TGTGCCAGCAGCGTAGAATCGATAGAGGGAACAACTAATGAAAAACTGTTTTTT CASSVESIEGTTNEKLFF
. TRBJ1-2 TRBD1 TRBV19 TGTGCCAGTAGTATGGGACAGAAAAAGAACTATGGCTACACCTTC CASSMGQKKNYGYTF
. TRBJ2-2 . TRBV7-2 TGTGCCAGCAGCTTAAGTGCTGGGGCAGGCACCGGGGAGCTGTTTTTT CASSLSAGAGTGELFF
. TRBJ2-7 TRBD2 TRBV7-2 TGTGCCAGCAGCTTAGGCCCAGCGGGAGTTCCCGAGCAGTACTTC CASSLGPAGVPEQYF
. TRBJ2-1 TRBD1 TRBV6-1 TGTGCCAGCAGTGAAGGAGTCGGGACAGGGAGGCTCAGGGAGCAGTTCTTC CASSEGVGTGRLREQFF
. TRBJ1-5 . TRBV27 TGTGCCAGCAGTTTATACCCGGGGCAGCCCCAGCATTTT CASSLYPGQPQHF
few TRBJ2-7 TRBD2 TRBV9 TGTGCCAGCAGCGTAGGGACTAGCGGTAAGGGGTCCTACGAGCAGTACTTC CASSVGTSGKGSYEQYF
. TRBJ2-1 . TRBV9 TGTGCCAGCAGCGTAGCAGGGGCACGGTACAATGAGCAGTTCTTC CASSVAGARYNEQFF
. TRBJ1-3 . TRBV7-9 TGTTCCAGCAGCTCGCTCGACACAAACTCTGGAAACACCATATATTTT CSSSSLDTNSGNTIYF
few TRBJ1-2 . TRBV19 TGTGCCAGTAGTATAGGTGGAAGGAGGGGAGACTATGGCTACACCTTC CASSIGGRRGDYGYTF
few TRBJ2-5 TRBD1 TRBV28 TGTGCCAGCAGTCTTACAGGGGGCGCAGAGACCCAGTACTTC CASSLTGGAETQYF
few TRBJ1-1 . TRBV2 TGTGCCAGCAGTGAGCGGGGGACGAACACTGAAGCTTTCTTT CASSERGTNTEAFF
. TRBJ2-5 TRBD2 TRBV4-3 TGCGCCAACAGCCAACTAGCGGGAGAAGAGACCCAGTACTTC CANSQLAGEETQYF
. TRBJ2-2 . TRBV7-2 TGTGCCAGCAGCCGAACTAGGACGAGTAACGGGGAGCTGTTTTTT CASSRTRTSNGELFF
few TRBJ1-1 . TRBV19 TGTGCCAGTAGTATAGATAGCCGGCACACTGAAGCTTTCTTT CASSIDSRHTEAFF
. TRBJ2-7 TRBD1 TRBV28 TGTGCCAGCAGCCCTAAAAGGGACAGGGGAGACGAGCAGTACTTC CASSPKRDRGDEQYF
. TRBJ2-1 . TRBV27 TGTGCCAGCAGTCCAACTAGCTTCGGGGGTGAGCAGTTCTTC CASSPTSFGGEQFF
. TRBJ2-3 TRBD1 TRBV5-1 TGCGCCAGCAGCTTGGAGGGTTGGGGACAGGGGAACACAGATACGCAGTATTTT CASSLEGWGQGNTDTQYF
once TRBJ2-1 TRBD1 TRBV6-5 TGTGCCAGCAGCTCCGACAGGGGGCCATACAATGAGCAGTTCTTC CASSSDRGPYNEQFF
. TRBJ1-2 TRBD1 TRBV28 TGTGCCAGCAGTTTGGGGGGACAGGGGGGCTATGGCTACACCTTC CASSLGGQGGYGYTF
. TRBJ1-2 . TRBV5-1 TGCGCCAGCAGCTGGGAGGGTCTCGGAGACTATGGCTACACCTTC CASSWEGLGDYGYTF
few TRBJ2-3 . TRBV7-2 TGTGCCAGCAGCTTAGCCGGGGGGCGCACAGATACGCAGTATTTT CASSLAGGRTDTQYF
. TRBJ2-4 . TRBV30 TGTGCCTGGAGTGTATCATCAGGGAACATTCAGTACTTC CAWSVSSGNIQYF
few TRBJ2-2 TRBD1 TRBV9 TGTGCCAGCAGCCCCCGGGACAGGGTTATCGGCGGCGGGGAGCTGTTTTTT CASSPRDRVIGGGELFF
. TRBJ2-7 . TRBV18 TGTGCCAGCTCACTGGCTCAGGGATCCTACGAGCAGTACTTC CASSLAQGSYEQYF
. TRBJ2-7 . TRBV7-2 TGTGCCAGCAGCTTCAACCCTAGGGGGGAGCAGTACTTC CASSFNPRGEQYF
. TRBJ2-7 . TRBV21-1 TGTGCCAGGGGGGACATCACTCACGAGCAGTACTTC CARGDITHEQYF
. TRBJ2-1 TRBD1 TRBV10-3 TGTGCCATCAGTGCACCGGGACAGCACAATGAGCAGTTCTTC CAISAPGQHNEQFF
. TRBJ1-5 . TRBV4-2 TGTGCCAGCAGCCAAGATGCCCAAGGACAGTATAGCAATCAGCCCCAGCATTTT CASSQDAQGQYSNQPQHF
. TRBJ2-5 . TRBV4-3 TGCGCCAGCAGCCAAGATTTCGGGTGGCAAGAGACCCAGTACTTC CASSQDFGWQETQYF
. TRBJ2-7 . TRBV28 TGTGCCAGCAGGCCCACCCTTCGACCGGAGGTGGGCTACGAGCAGTACTTC CASRPTLRPEVGYEQYF
. TRBJ1-4 . TRBV19 TGTGCCAGTAGTCCGACAGGATTTGCAACTAATGAAAAACTGTTTTTT CASSPTGFATNEKLFF
. TRBJ2-6 . TRBV19 TGTGCCAGTAGTATGTGGAGGGGTGATGGGGCCAACGTCCTGACTTTC CASSMWRGDGANVLTF
. TRBJ2-2 . TRBV7-3 TGTGCCAGCAGCTTAACCCCGGTGATGAACACCGGGGAGCTGTTTTTT CASSLTPVMNTGELFF